These 21 T cell receptor beta chains were all obtained from the same sample, sequenced in a study of cytomegalovirus exposure and HLA in healthy donors. This PCR relied on a set of 60 Vbeta primers and 13 Jbeta primers. Using immunoSEQ multiplex PCR, the repertoire was profiled, and TCRdb retains in-frame clones only, with some absent. The sample holds 160,000 or so clones, less than 80% seen once. Sequences were obtained from PBMCs. The source is a man aged 40-50 years in good health and CMV-seronegative.

This chain joins TRBV10-3 and TRBJ1-2; D is perhaps TRBD1 (6 bases). The CDR3 runs 15 residues. The V end lost 6 bases, the J end lost 2 bases, and 16 bases lay between the germline ends. The germline V gene encodes CDR1 ENHRY and CDR2 SYGVKD. The CDR3 reads CAISGGGGENYGYTF. The CDR3 DNA is TGTGCCATCAGCGGAGGGGGAGGGGAGAACTATGGCTACACCTTC.

The J gene is TRBJ2-7, the V gene TRBV2; TRBD2 matches 14 bases. V lost 2 bases, J lost 3 bases, and 3 bases stayed unmatched. The length of the CDR3 is 16 residues. Germline CDR1 and CDR2: SNHLY and FYNNEI. The CDR3, as DNA: TGTGCCAGCAGTGAAATAGGGACTAGCGGGAGCTACGAGCAGTACTTC. Protein product: CASSEIGTSGSYEQYF. The variable domain in full, with the rest retrieved from reference TRBV2 and TRBJ2-7, is EPEVTQTPSHQVTQMGQEVILRCVPISNHLYFYWYRQILGQKVEFLVSFYNNEISEKSEIFDDQFSVERPDGSNFTLKIRSTKLEDSAMYFCASSEIGTSGSYEQYFGPGTRLTVT.

The rearrangement links TRBV28 to TRBJ1-5; perhaps TRBD1 as D (6 bases). CDR1 and CDR2 (germline): MDHEN, SYDVKM. The CDR3 is 14 residues long. With 4 bases removed from V and 8 bases from J, the gap between germline ends came to 15 bases. CDR3 sequence: CASSSTNRVEPQHF. CDR3 coding DNA: TGTGCCAGCAGTTCTACAAACAGGGTCGAGCCCCAGCATTTT.

This chain connects TRBV21-1 to TRBJ2-7; TRBD1 was called by the table and not checked on the DNA. TRBV21-1 is classified as a pseudogene. This CDR3 is built from 16 residues. The CDR3 region is CASVFLFLGGCDEQYF. The CDR3 nucleotides read TGTGCCAGTGTTTTCCTTTTTTTAGGGGGTTGCGACGAGCAGTACTTC.

The CDR3 spells CASSSGGAGNLRAQYF. In nucleotides, the CDR3 is TGCGCCAGCAGCTCGGGAGGGGCGGGGAACTTACGTGCGCAGTACTTC. V usage is TRBV5-1 and J usage is TRBJ2-7; 8 positions match TRBD2. The CDR3 sequence is 16 residues long. Germline-derived CDR1 and CDR2 are SGHRS and YFSETQ. The V gene end was trimmed by 3 bases and the J gene end by 9 bases; junction bases not matched to a gene: 17.

This CDR3 reads CASSTQQRYGDTIYF. Written as DNA, the CDR3 is TGTGCCAGCAGTACCCAACAGAGATACGGGGACACCATATATTTT. This chain joins TRBV25-1 and TRBJ1-3; no clear D gene. V was pared by 5 bases and J by 8 bases, with 19 bases between. The CDR3 is 15 amino acids. Germline V gene sequence: CDR1 MGHDK, CDR2 SYGVNS.

The V gene is TRBV29-1, the J gene TRBJ2-7; 16 nucleotides agree with TRBD2. J lost 2 bases, V lost 4 bases, and 8 bases had no gene match. The V gene's germline CDR1 is SQVTM and CDR2 ANQGSEA. The CDR3 consists of 17 residues. CDR3 sequence reads: CSVGPGLAGGSTYEQYF. The CDR3 coding sequence is TGCAGCGTTGGCCCGGGACTAGCGGGAGGGTCCACCTACGAGCAGTACTTC.

A single count supports this clone. The chain combines TRBV6-5 with TRBJ2-7; 7 positions match TRBD2. CDR3 length: 16 residues. Trimming cost V 2 bases and J 4 bases; bases outside gene matches: 11. CDR1 and CDR2 from the germline V gene are MNHEY and SVGAGI. This chain's CDR3 is CASSYGVASGLYEQYF. CDR3 nucleotide sequence: TGTGCCAGCAGTTACGGCGTGGCTAGCGGACTGTACGAGCAGTACTTC.

Here the CDR3 reads CASSRRQGGEKLFF. CDR3 coding DNA: TGCGCCAGCAGCCGTCGACAGGGAGGTGAAAAACTGTTTTTT. The J gene is TRBJ1-4, the V gene TRBV5-1; 7 bases are shared with TRBD1. CDR3 size: 14 residues. Germline assignment: CDR1 SGHRS and CDR2 YFSETQ. V lost 4 bases and J lost 7; bases outside the gene matches: 7.

As concerns this clone: At one boundary the junction diverges from the germline segment, which might be a read error. This chain uses TRBV6-6 with TRBJ2-6, with D possibly TRBD2 on 5 matching bases. CDR1 is MNHNY and CDR2 is SVGAGI in the germline V gene (reference sequence). The CDR3 spans 13 residues. In DNA, the CDR3 is TGTGCCAGCGTACGGGGTGAGACCAACGGCCTGACTTTC. It is translated as CASVRGETNGLTF.

This clone was counted between two and nine times. The junction differs from germline at one of its ends, possibly a read error. The rearrangement uses TRBV4-2 and TRBJ2-4; TRBD1 matches 9 bases. This CDR3 has 14 residues. Germline loops: CDR1 LGHNA, CDR2 YNFKEQ. The CDR3 DNA reads TGTGCCAGCAGCCACACAGGGGGCGAAAACAGTCAGTACTTC. Protein: CASSHTGGENSQYF.

This rearrangement joins TRBV5-6 to TRBJ1-2, with TRBD1 matching over 12 bases. This CDR3 spans 14 amino acids. From germline, CDR1 is SGHDT and CDR2 YYEEEE. V dropped 4 bases and J dropped 7; count of bases not matched to a gene: 5. The CDR3 nucleotides are TGTGCCAGCAGCGTGGGACAGGGGGCGGGTGGCTACACCTTC. Its translation: CASSVGQGAGGYTF.

This rearrangement joins TRBV29-1 to TRBJ2-1, with 11 bases fitting TRBD2. This CDR3 contains 14 residues. Losses at the gene ends were 6 bases for V and 6 bases for J; bases not matched to a gene: 7. CDR1 is SQVTM and CDR2 is ANQGSEA in the germline V gene. This CDR3 reads CSVKVTSGTNEQFF. CDR3 DNA sequence: TGCAGCGTAAAGGTGACTAGCGGGACCAATGAGCAGTTCTTC.

The chain is built from TRBV18 and TRBJ2-7; D is perhaps TRBD1 (6 bases). V dropped 2 bases and J dropped 5 bases, with 10 bases sitting between them. The CDR3 extends over 13 amino acids. Germline loops: CDR1 KGHSH, CDR2 LQKENI. The CDR3 DNA reads as TGTGCCAGCTCACCATTACAGGGAAACGAGCAGTACTTC. This sequence encodes CASSPLQGNEQYF.

A remark on this clone: One end of the junction fails to match germline, which may point to a read error. This chain links TRBV27 with TRBJ2-7; TRBD1 matches 8 bases. Germline CDR1 and CDR2: MNHEY and SMNVEV (reference sequence). The CDR3 has 18 amino acids. For the CDR3, the DNA is TGTGCCAGCAGTTTTTCGCCCACCAAGACAGGGGACATCTACGAGCAGCACTTC. Its protein product is CASSFSPTKTGDIYEQHF.

Only a few counts were recorded for this clone. A junction end diverges from the germline sequence, so it may reflect a read error. The chain uses TRBV7-9 and TRBJ2-5; 11 positions agree with TRBD2. This CDR3 contains 16 residues. The germline gives CDR1 SEHNR, CDR2 FQNEAQ (reference sequence). Here the CDR3 reads CSSSERGTSGKETQYF. DNA for the CDR3: TGTTCCAGCAGCGAAAGAGGGACTAGCGGAAAAGAGACCCAGTACTTC.

The chain uses TRBV28 and TRBJ2-1, with 11 bases lining up with TRBD2. CDR3 size: 15 residues. Per germline, CDR1 MDHEN and CDR2 SYDVKM. J lost 7 bases, V lost 3 bases, and 5 bases had no gene match. The chain's CDR3 is CASSLKLAGENEQFF. CDR3 coding DNA: TGTGCCAGCAGTTTGAAACTAGCGGGAGAAAATGAGCAGTTCTTC.

The chain joins TRBV7-2 to TRBJ1-2; tentative D call: TRBD1 (6 bases). Trimming cost V 2 bases and J 3 bases, with 13 bases left between them. The CDR3 spans 15 residues. The germline CDR1 and CDR2 sequences are SGHTA and FQGNSA. CDR3 in amino acids: CASSLNAGGHYGYTF. The CDR3 bases are TGTGCCAGCAGCTTAAACGCGGGGGGCCACTATGGCTACACCTTC. The whole variable domain, filled in from reference TRBV7-2 and TRBJ1-2, reads GAGVSQSPSNKVTEKGKDVELRCDPISGHTALYWYRQSLGQGLEFLIYFQGNSAPDKSGLPSDRFSAERTGGSVSTLTIQRTQQEDSAVYLCASSLNAGGHYGYTFGSGTRLTVV.

The gene calls are TRBV6-5 and TRBJ2-7, with D perhaps matching TRBD2 (5 bases). V was trimmed by 5 bases and J by 6 bases, leaving 17 bases between them. Germline V gene sequence: CDR1 MNHEY, CDR2 SVGAGI. This CDR3 has 14 residues. The CDR3 coding sequence is TGTGCCAGCAGTAATACTAGGTTCCGAGTCGAGCAGTACTTC. This encodes CASSNTRFRVEQYF.

This sequence joins TRBV5-1 and TRBJ1-4, with a tentative D call TRBD1 (5 bases). The CDR3 contains 14 residues. V lost 0 bases, J lost 11 bases, and 14 bases lay in between. CDR1 and CDR2 from the germline V gene are SGHRS and YFSETQ. CDR3 residues: CASSLAWEGSKLFF. The DNA of the CDR3 is TGCGCCAGCAGCTTGGCGTGGGAGGGGTCGAAACTGTTTTTT.

The rearrangement joins TRBV28 to TRBJ2-7; TRBD2 matches at 7 bases. V shed 3 bases and J 4 bases; nucleotides not matched to a gene: 6. This CDR3 is built from 14 residues. Looked up from germline, CDR1 is MDHEN and CDR2 is SYDVKM. CDR3 in amino acids: CASSLGGSKYEQYF. In nucleotides, the CDR3 is TGTGCCAGCAGTTTGGGCGGGAGCAAGTACGAGCAGTACTTC.